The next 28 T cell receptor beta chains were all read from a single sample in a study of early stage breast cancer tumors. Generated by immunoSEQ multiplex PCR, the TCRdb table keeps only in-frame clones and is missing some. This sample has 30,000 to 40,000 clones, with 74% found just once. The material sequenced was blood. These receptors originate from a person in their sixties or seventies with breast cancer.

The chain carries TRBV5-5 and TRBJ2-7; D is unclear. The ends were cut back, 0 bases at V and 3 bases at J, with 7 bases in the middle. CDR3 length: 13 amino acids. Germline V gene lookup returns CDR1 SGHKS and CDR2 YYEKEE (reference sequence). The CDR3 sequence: CASSLVANYEQYF. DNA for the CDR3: TGTGCCAGCAGCTTGGTGGCAAACTACGAGCAGTACTTC. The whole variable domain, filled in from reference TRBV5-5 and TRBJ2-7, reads DAGVTQSPTHLIKTRGQQVTLRCSPISGHKSVSWYQQVLGQGPQFIFQYYEKEERGRGNFPDRFSARQFPNYSSELNVNALLLGDSALYLCASSLVANYEQYFGPGTRLTVT.

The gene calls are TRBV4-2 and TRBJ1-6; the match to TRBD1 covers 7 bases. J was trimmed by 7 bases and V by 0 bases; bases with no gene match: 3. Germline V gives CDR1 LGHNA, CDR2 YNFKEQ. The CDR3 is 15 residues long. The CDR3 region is CASSQDGTENSPLHF. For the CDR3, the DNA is TGTGCCAGCAGCCAAGACGGGACAGAGAATTCACCCCTCCACTTT.

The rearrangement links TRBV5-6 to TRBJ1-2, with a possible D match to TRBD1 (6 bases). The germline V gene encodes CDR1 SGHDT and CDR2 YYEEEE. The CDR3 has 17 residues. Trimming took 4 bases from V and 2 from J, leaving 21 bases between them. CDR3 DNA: TGTGCCAGCAGCAAACAATTAAGCAGGGGTCCCAACTATGGCTACACCTTC. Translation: CASSKQLSRGPNYGYTF.

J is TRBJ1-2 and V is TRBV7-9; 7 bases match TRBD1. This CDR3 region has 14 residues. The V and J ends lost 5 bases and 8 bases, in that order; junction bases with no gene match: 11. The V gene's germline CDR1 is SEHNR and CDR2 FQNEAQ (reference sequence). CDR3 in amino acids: CASSRTDRAGGYTF. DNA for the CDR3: TGTGCCAGCAGCCGTACCGACAGGGCGGGAGGCTACACCTTC. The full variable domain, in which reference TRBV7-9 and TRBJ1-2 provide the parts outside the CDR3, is DTGVSQNPRHKITKRGQNVTFRCDPISEHNRLYWYRQTLGQGPEFLTYFQNEAQLEKSRLLSDRFSAERPKGSFSTLEIQRTEQGDSAMYLCASSRTDRAGGYTFGSGTRLTVV.

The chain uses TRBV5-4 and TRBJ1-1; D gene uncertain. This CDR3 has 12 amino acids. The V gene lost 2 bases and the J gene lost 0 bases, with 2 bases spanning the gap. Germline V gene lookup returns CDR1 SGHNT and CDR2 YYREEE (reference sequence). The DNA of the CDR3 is TGTGCCAGCAGCTTAGTGAACACTGAAGCTTTCTTT. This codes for CASSLVNTEAFF.

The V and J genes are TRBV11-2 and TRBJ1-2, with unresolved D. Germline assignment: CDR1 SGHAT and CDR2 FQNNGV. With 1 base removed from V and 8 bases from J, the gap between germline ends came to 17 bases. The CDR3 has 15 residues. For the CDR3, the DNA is TGTGCCAGCAGCTTAGTGGGCCCGAACGGAGTAGGCTACACCTTC. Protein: CASSLVGPNGVGYTF.

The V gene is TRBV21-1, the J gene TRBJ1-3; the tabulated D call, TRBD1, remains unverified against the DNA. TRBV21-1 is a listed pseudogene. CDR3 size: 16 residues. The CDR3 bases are TGTGCCAGCAGCAAAAAGGGGTCTCCGGATTTAAACACCATATATTTT. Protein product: CASSKKGSPDLNTIYF.

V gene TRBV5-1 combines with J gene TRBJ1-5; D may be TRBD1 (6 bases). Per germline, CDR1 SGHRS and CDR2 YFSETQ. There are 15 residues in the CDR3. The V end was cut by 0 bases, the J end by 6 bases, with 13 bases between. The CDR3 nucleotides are TGCGCCAGCAGCTTGGAAACAGGGTGGGGTCAGCCCCAGCATTTT. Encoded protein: CASSLETGWGQPQHF.

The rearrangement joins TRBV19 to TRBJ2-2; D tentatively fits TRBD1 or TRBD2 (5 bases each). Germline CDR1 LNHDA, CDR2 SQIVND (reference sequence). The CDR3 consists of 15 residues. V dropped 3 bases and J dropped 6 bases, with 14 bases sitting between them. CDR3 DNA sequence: TGTGCCAGTAGTATTAGGGTCCAGGGAGCCGGGGAGCTGTTTTTT. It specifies CASSIRVQGAGELFF.

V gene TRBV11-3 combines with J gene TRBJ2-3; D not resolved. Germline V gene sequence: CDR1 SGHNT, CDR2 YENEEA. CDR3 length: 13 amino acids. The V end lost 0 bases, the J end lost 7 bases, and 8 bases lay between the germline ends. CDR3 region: CASSLDGTYTQYF. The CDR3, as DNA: TGTGCCAGCAGCTTAGATGGCACTTATACGCAGTATTTT.

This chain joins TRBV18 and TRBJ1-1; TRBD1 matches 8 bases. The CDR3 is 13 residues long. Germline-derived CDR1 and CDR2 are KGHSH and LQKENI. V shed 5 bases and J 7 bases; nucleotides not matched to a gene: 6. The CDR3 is CASSKIGQGEAFF. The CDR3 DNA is TGTGCCAGCTCAAAAATAGGACAGGGTGAAGCTTTCTTT.

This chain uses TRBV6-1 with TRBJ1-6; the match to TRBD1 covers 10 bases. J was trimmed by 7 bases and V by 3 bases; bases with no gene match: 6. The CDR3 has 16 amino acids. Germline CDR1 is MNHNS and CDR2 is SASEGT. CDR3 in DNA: TGTGCCAGCAGTGACACTCCGGGACAGGGGAATTCACCCCTCCACTTT. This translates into CASSDTPGQGNSPLHF.

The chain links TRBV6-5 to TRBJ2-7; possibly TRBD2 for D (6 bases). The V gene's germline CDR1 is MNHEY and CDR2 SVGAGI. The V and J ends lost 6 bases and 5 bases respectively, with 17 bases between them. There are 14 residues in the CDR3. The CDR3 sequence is CASREAGRGNEQYF. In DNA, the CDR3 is TGTGCCAGCAGGGAGGCGGGGCGCGGGAACGAGCAGTACTTC.

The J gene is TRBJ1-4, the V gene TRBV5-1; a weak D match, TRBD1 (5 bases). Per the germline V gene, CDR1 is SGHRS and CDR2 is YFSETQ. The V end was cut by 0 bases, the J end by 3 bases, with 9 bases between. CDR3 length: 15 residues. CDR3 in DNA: TGCGCCAGCAGCTTGGGGGGGGTCGCTAATGAAAAACTGTTTTTT. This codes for CASSLGGVANEKLFF.

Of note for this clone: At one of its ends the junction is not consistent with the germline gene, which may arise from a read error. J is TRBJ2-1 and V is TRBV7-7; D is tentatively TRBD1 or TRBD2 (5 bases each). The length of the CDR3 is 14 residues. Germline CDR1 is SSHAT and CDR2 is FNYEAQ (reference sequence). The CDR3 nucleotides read TGTGCTAGCAGCTTATGGTCAGGGACCGATGAGCAGTTCTTC. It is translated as CASSLWSGTDEQFF.

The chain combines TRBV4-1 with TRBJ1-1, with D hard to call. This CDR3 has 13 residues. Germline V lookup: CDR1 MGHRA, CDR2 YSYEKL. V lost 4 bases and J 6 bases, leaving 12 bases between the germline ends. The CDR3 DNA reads TGCGCCAGCAGCCGACCCAATACCGCTGAAGCTTTCTTT. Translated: CASSRPNTAEAFF.

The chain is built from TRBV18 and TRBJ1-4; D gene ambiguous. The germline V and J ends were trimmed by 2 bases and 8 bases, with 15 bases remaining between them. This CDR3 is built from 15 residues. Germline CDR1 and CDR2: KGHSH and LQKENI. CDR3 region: CASSPSRGRREKLFF. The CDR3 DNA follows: TGTGCCAGCTCACCATCTCGGGGTCGTAGAGAAAAACTGTTTTTT.

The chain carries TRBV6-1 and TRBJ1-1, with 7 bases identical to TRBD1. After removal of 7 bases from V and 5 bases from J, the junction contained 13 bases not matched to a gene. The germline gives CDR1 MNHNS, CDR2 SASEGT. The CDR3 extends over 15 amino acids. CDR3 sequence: CASTPHRPGGTEAFF. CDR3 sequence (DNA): TGTGCCAGCACACCCCATAGGCCAGGGGGAACTGAAGCTTTCTTT.

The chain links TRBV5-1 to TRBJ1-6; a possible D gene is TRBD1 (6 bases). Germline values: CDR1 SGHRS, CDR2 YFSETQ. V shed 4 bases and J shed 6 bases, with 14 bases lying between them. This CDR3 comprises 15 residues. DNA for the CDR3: TGCGCCAGCAGCCCCACTGAAGGGGGTAATTCACCCCTCCACTTT. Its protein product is CASSPTEGGNSPLHF. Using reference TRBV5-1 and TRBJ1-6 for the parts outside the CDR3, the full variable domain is KAGVTQTPRYLIKTRGQQVTLSCSPISGHRSVSWYQQTPGQGLQFLFEYFSETQRNKGNFPGRFSGRQFSNSRSEMNVSTLELGDSALYLCASSPTEGGNSPLHFGNGTRLTVT.

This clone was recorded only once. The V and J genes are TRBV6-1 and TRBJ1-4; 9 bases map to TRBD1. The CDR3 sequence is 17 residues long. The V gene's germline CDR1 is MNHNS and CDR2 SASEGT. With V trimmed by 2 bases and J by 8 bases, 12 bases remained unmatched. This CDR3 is CASSEFLSGTGLEKLFF. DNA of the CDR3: TGTGCCAGCAGTGAATTTTTGTCGGGGACAGGGTTGGAAAAACTGTTTTTT.

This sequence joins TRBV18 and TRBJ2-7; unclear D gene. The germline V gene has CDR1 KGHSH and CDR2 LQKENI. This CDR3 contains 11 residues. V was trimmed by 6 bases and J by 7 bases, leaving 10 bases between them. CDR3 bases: TGTGCCAGCTCGCTCTTAGGAGAGCAGTACTTC. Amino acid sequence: CASSLLGEQYF.

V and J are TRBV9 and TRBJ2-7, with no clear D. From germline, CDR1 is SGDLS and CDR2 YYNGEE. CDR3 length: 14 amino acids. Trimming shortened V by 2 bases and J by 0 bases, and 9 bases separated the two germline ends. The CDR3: CASSVLGLSYEQYF. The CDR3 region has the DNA TGTGCCAGCAGCGTCTTAGGCCTCTCCTACGAGCAGTACTTC. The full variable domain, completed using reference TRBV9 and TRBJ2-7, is DSGVTQTPKHLITATGQRVTLRCSPRSGDLSVYWYQQSLDQGLQFLIQYYNGEERAKGNILERFSAQQFPDLHSELNLSSLELGDSALYFCASSVLGLSYEQYFGPGTRLTVT.

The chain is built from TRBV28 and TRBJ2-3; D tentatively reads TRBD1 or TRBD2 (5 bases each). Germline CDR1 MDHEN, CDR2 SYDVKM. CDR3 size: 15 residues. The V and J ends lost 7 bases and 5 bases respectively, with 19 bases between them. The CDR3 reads CASTLLRGVRDTQYF. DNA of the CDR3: TGTGCCAGCACCCTTTTGAGGGGTGTTAGAGATACGCAGTATTTT.

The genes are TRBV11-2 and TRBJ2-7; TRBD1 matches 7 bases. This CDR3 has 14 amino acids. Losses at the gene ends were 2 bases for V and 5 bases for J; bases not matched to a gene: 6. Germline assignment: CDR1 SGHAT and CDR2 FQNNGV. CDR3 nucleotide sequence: TGTGCCAGCAGCTTATGGCAGGGGGTCCACGAGCAGTACTTC. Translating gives CASSLWQGVHEQYF.

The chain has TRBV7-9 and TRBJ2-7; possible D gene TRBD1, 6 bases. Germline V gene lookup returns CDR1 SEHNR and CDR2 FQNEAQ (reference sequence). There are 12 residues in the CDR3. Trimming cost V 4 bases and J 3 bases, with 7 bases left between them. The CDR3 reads CASSSQGYEQYF. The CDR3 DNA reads TGTGCCAGCAGCTCACAGGGCTACGAGCAGTACTTC.

The chain's CDR3 is CASSDPRGDEQFF. CDR3 bases: TGTGCCAGCAGTGATCCCCGGGGAGATGAGCAGTTCTTC. V is TRBV25-1 and J is TRBJ2-1; a possible D gene is TRBD2 (5 bases). V was clipped by 3 bases and J by 8 bases, with 11 bases between them. The germline gives CDR1 MGHDK, CDR2 SYGVNS. This CDR3 is built from 13 residues.

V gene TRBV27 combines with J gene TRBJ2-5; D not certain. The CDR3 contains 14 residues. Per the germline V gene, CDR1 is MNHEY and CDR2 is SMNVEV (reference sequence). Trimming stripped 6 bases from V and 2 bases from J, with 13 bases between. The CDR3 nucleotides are TGTGCCAGCAGCTCAAAAACAAGACAAGAGACCCAGTACTTC. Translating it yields CASSSKTRQETQYF.

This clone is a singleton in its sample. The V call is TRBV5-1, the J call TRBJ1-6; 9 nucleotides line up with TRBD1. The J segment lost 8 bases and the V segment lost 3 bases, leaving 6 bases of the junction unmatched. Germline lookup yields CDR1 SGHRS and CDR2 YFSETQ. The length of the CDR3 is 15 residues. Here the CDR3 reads CASSSGTGRDSPLHF. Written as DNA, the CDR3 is TGCGCCAGCAGCTCGGGGACAGGGAGGGATTCACCCCTCCACTTT.